A selection of T cell receptor beta chains follows, all from one sample in a study of blood T cell repertoires in COVID-19. Data came from immunoSEQ multiplex PCR; TCRdb stores just in-frame clones and leaves some out. The profile covers tens of thousands of clones, with approximately 85% appearing a single time and 40% to 45% taken by the ten largest. The material sequenced was peripheral blood. The source of these receptors is a woman aged 55-70 years with COVID-19, enrolled during active disease. Both conserved end residues are part of each CDR3. The D gene is left open where the match is weak. A clone size is listed for some rows: how often the clone was seen (once, few, many), or a class if it is expanded.

V	size	J	D	CDR3	DNA
TRBV9	.	TRBJ2-1	.	CASSVFSGINEQFF	TGTGCCAGCAGCGTATTTTCCGGGATCAATGAGCAGTTCTTC
TRBV28	.	TRBJ2-7	TRBD2	CASIASGSSYEQYF	TGTGCCAGCATCGCTAGCGGGAGCTCCTACGAGCAGTACTTC
TRBV5-4	.	TRBJ2-1	.	CASSPSEVLAEQFF	TGTGCCAGCAGCCCCAGCGAGGTCTTGGCTGAGCAGTTCTTC
TRBV6-5	once	TRBJ1-1	.	CASSYSRGTTEAFF	TGTGCCAGCAGTTACTCAAGAGGGACAACTGAAGCTTTCTTT
TRBV5-4	.	TRBJ2-5	.	CASSLVLGNAETQYF	TGTGCCAGCAGCTTGGTTCTCGGGAATGCGGAGACCCAGTACTTC
TRBV6-2/TRBV6-3	.	TRBJ1-1	TRBD1	CASSIPGTGPLSSFEAFF	TGTGCCAGCAGTATACCCGGGACAGGGCCCCTATCATCTTTTGAAGCTTTCTTT
TRBV12-3/TRBV12-4	few	TRBJ1-2	.	CASSFGRSYTF	TGTGCCAGCAGTTTCGGCAGGAGCTACACCTTC
TRBV4-3	.	TRBJ1-4	.	CASSQEPPQGSNEKLFF	TGCGCCAGCAGCCAAGAACCCCCCCAGGGTAGTAATGAAAAACTGTTTTTT
TRBV28	.	TRBJ1-5	TRBD1	CASSPTGNQPQHF	TGTGCCAGCAGTCCGACAGGGAATCAGCCCCAGCATTTT
TRBV24-1	.	TRBJ2-1	.	CATSGGSYNEQFF	TGTGCCACCAGCGGAGGGTCCTACAATGAGCAGTTCTTC
TRBV2	.	TRBJ2-5	TRBD1	CASSLGQGGETQYF	TGTGCCAGCAGCCTGGGACAGGGGGGAGAGACCCAGTACTTC
TRBV7-9	.	TRBJ2-1	TRBD2	CASSWSVSGSGEQFF	TGTGCCAGCAGCTGGAGCGTTAGCGGGAGTGGTGAGCAGTTCTTC
TRBV5-1	.	TRBJ2-3	TRBD2	CASSLEDPSGGTDTQYF	TGCGCCAGCAGCTTGGAAGATCCTAGCGGGGGTACAGATACGCAGTATTTT
TRBV7-2	.	TRBJ2-2	TRBD2	CASSSSGSYTGELFF	TGTGCCAGCAGCTCTAGCGGGAGCTATACCGGGGAGCTGTTTTTT
TRBV7-2	.	TRBJ1-5	.	CASSSQPGGGNQPQHF	TGTGCCAGCAGCTCCCAGCCCGGGGGGGGCAATCAGCCCCAGCATTTT
TRBV7-9	few	TRBJ2-3	.	CALPRSTGTDTQYF	TGTGCCCTTCCCCGGTCAACGGGTACAGATACGCAGTATTTT
TRBV2	few	TRBJ2-3	.	CASSVSSSSTDTQYF	TGTGCCAGCAGTGTGTCTAGCAGTAGCACAGATACGCAGTATTTT
TRBV13	.	TRBJ2-7	TRBD1	CASSSGQGRSYEQYF	TGTGCCAGCAGCTCGGGACAGGGGAGGTCCTACGAGCAGTACTTC
TRBV27	once	TRBJ2-2	TRBD1	CASSWGTATGELFF	TGTGCCAGCAGTTGGGGGACAGCCACCGGGGAGCTGTTTTTT
TRBV19	.	TRBJ2-7	TRBD1	CASSKGQGADEQYF	TGTGCCAGTAGTAAGGGACAGGGGGCGGACGAGCAGTACTTC
TRBV5-1	once	TRBJ2-1	TRBD2	CASSVTSGSYNEQFF	TGCGCCAGCAGCGTTACTAGCGGGAGCTACAATGAGCAGTTCTTC
TRBV28	few	TRBJ1-1	TRBD1	CASSSPGQGTTEAFF	TGTGCCAGCAGTTCCCCGGGACAGGGGACCACTGAAGCTTTCTTT
TRBV2	.	TRBJ2-1	.	CASNFDFTYNEQFF	TGTGCCAGCAATTTCGACTTCACCTACAATGAGCAGTTCTTC
TRBV11-2	.	TRBJ1-4	.	CASSLGQGNEKLFF	TGTGCCAGCAGCTTAGGGCAGGGAAATGAAAAACTGTTTTTT
TRBV5-8	.	TRBJ2-3	TRBD2	CASSLGPTSGTDTQYF	TGTGCCAGCAGCTTGGGGCCGACTAGCGGCACAGATACGCAGTATTTT
TRBV6-6	.	TRBJ1-5	TRBD1	CASRTSTGGVNQPQHF	TGTGCCAGCAGAACCTCGACAGGGGGAGTTAATCAGCCCCAGCATTTT